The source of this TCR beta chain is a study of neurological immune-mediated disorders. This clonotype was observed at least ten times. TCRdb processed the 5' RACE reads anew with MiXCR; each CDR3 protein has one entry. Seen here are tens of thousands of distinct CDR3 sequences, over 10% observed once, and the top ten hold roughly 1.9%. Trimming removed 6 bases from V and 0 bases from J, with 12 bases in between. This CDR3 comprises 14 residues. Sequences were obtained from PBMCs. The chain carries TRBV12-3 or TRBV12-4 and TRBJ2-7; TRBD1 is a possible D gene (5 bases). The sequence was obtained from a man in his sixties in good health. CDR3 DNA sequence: TGTGCCAGCAGCCCGGACATCCTCTCCTACGAGCAGTACTTC. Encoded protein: CASSPDILSYEQYF.